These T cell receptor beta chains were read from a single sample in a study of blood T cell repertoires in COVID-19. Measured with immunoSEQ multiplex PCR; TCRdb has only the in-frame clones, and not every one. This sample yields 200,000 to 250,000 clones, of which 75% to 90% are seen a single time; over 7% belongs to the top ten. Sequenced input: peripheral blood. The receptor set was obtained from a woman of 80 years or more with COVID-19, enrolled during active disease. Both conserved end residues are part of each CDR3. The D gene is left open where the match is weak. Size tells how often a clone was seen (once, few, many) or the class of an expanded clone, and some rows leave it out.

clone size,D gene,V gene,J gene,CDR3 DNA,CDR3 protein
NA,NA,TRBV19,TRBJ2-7,TGTGCCAGTAAGGAGACAGGCAAGAGTACCTACGAGCAGTACTTC,CASKETGKSTYEQYF
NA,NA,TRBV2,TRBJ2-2,TGTGCCAGCGCGGCCGCCAGGGGCACCGGGGAGCTGTTTTTT,CASAAARGTGELFF
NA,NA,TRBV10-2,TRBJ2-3,TGCGCCAGCACCGATGGGGGGTGGTCTAGCACAGATACGCAGTATTTT,CASTDGGWSSTDTQYF
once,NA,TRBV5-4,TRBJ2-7,TGTGCCAGCAGCTATCCCGGAAAGCCGGGAGCGGAGAACGAGCAGTACTTC,CASSYPGKPGAENEQYF
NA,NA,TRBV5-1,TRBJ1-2,TGCGCCAGCGCGGGCGGGGGACCCAACTATGGCTACACCTTC,CASAGGGPNYGYTF
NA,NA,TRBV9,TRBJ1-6,TGTGCCAGCAGCCCAGAACAGGGAAAGGATTCACCCCTCCACTTT,CASSPEQGKDSPLHF
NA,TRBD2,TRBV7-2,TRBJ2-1,TGTGCCAGCAGCTTAGTAACACTAGCGGGGGGTAGGGATGAGCAGTTCTTC,CASSLVTLAGGRDEQFF
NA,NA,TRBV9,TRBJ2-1,TGTGCCAGCAGCGTCACAGGGATTGCCAATGAGCAGTTCTTC,CASSVTGIANEQFF
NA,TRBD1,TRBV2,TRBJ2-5,TGTGCCAGTCGGATCGGGACAGGGGAATTGGAGACCCAGTACTTC,CASRIGTGELETQYF
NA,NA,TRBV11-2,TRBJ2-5,TGTGCCAGCAGCTTAGAAGGGGCGCTGCGAGAGACCCAGTACTTC,CASSLEGALRETQYF
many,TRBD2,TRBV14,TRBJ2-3,TGTGCCAGCAGCCAATTCACTAGCGGGAGGGCCAGCACAGATACGCAGTATTTT,CASSQFTSGRASTDTQYF
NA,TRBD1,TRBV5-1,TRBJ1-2,TGCGCCAGCAGCCCACAAACCCCGGGACAGGTGGGTGTCGGCTACACCTTC,CASSPQTPGQVGVGYTF
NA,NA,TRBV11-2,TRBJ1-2,TGTGCCAGCAGCCCCATAGCCTCTTATCACCGCTACACCTTC,CASSPIASYHRYTF
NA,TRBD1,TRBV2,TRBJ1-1,TGTGCCAGCACCCGGGACAGGGGGCAGGACACTGAAGCTTTCTTT,CASTRDRGQDTEAFF
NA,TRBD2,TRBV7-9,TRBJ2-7,TGTGCCAGCAGCGGACGACTAGCGGGGCCCTACGAGCAGTACTTC,CASSGRLAGPYEQYF
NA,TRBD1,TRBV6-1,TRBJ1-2,TGTGCCAGCAGTGAAATGACAGGGGTCTATGGCTACACCTTC,CASSEMTGVYGYTF
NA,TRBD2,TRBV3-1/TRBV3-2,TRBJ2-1,TGTGCCAGCAGCCCGCAGCTAGCGGGGGAGACCAATGAGCAGTTCTTC,CASSPQLAGETNEQFF
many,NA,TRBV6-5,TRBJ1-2,TGTGCCAGCAGTTACTCGAGGGCTAACTATGGCTACACCTTC,CASSYSRANYGYTF
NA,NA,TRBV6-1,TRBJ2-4,TGTGCCAGCAGTGAAGCGCAAGGTACTGGAGAGTACTTC,CASSEAQGTGEYF
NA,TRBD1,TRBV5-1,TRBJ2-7,TGCGCCAGCAGCAGAGGGGACAGCTCCTACGAGCAGTACTTC,CASSRGDSSYEQYF
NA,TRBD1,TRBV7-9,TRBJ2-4,TGTGCCAGCAGTCCGACAGGGATGGTCAAAAACATTCAGTACTTC,CASSPTGMVKNIQYF
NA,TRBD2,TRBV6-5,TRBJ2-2,TGTGCCAGCAGCCTAGCGGTAGGGGGGGAGCTGTTTTTT,CASSLAVGGELFF
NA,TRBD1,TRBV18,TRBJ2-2,TGTGCCAGCTCACCAACAGGGGTGAACACCGGGGAGCTGTTTTTT,CASSPTGVNTGELFF
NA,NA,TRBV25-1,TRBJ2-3,TGTGCCAGCAGTGAATTGAGTACTAGCACAGATACGCAGTATTTT,CASSELSTSTDTQYF
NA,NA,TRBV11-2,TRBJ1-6,TGTGCCAGCAGCCAAGTCGGGGGGGCGCGTTCACCCCTCCACTTT,CASSQVGGARSPLHF
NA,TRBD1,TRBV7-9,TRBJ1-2,TGTGCCAGCAGCTTAGCACGAACAGGGGCTAACTATGGCTACACCTTC,CASSLARTGANYGYTF